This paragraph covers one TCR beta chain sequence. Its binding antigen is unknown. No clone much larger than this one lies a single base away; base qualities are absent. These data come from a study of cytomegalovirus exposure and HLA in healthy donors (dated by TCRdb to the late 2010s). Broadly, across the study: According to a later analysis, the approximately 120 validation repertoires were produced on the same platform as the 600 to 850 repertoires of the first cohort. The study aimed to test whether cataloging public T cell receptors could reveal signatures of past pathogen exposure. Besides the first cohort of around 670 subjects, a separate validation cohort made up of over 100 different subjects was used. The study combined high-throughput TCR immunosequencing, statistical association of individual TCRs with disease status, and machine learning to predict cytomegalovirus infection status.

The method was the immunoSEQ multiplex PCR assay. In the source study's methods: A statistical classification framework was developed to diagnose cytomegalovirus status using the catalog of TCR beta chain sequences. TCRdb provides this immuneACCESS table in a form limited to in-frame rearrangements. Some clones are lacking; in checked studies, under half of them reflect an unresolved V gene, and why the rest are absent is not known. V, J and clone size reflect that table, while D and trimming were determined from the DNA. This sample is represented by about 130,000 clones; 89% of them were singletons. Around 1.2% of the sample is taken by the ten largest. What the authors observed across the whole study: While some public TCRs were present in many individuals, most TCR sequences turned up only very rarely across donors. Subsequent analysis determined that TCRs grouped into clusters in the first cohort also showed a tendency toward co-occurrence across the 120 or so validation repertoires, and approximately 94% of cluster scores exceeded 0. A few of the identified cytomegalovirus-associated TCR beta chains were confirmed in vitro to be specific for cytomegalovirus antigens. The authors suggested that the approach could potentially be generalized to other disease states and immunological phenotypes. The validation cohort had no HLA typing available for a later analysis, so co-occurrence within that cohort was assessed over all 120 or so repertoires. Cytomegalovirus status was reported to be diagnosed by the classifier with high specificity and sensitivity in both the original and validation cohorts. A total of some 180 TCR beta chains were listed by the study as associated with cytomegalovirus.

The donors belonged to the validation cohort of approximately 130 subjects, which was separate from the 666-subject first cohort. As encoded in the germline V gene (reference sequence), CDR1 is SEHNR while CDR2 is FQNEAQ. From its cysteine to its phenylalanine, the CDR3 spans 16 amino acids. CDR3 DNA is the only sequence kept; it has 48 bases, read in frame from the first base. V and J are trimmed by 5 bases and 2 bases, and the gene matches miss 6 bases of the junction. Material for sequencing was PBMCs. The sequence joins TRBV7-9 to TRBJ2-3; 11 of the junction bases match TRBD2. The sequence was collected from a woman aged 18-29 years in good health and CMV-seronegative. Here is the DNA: TGTGCCAGCAGCATGCTAGCGGGGGGTTCCACAGATACGCAGTATTTT. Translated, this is CASSMLAGGSTDTQYF.